The next 23 T cell receptor beta chains were all read from a single sample in a study of blood T cell repertoires in COVID-19. Measured with immunoSEQ multiplex PCR; TCRdb has only the in-frame clones, and not every one. Among roughly 250,000 clones listed, roughly 89% were seen once. The sequenced sample was peripheral blood. All receptors derive from a man younger than 40 with acute or convalescent COVID-19.

The V call is TRBV29-1, the J call TRBJ1-2, with D possibly being TRBD1 (6 bases). V lost 7 bases to trimming and J lost 4 bases, with 16 bases between them. The CDR3 is made up of 13 amino acids. Germline values: CDR1 SQVTM, CDR2 ANQGSEA. DNA for the CDR3: TGCAGCGGTGGACAGTACGGTCGCTATGGCTACACCTTC. It encodes CSGGQYGRYGYTF.

This chain connects TRBV5-4 to TRBJ2-2, with D possibly TRBD1 on 5 matching bases. The CDR3 sequence is 16 residues long. Germline loops: CDR1 SGHNT, CDR2 YYREEE (reference sequence). The ends were cut back, 1 base at V and 5 bases at J, with 15 bases in the middle. The CDR3 reads CASSLPRQGRTGELFF. The CDR3 nucleotides are TGTGCCAGCAGCTTGCCACGGCAGGGTCGAACCGGGGAGCTGTTTTTT.

The V gene is TRBV5-8, the J gene TRBJ2-3; 9 nucleotides match TRBD1. The trim removed 4 bases at V and 2 bases at J, leaving 5 bases unmatched. The CDR3 has 15 residues. Germline V lookup: CDR1 SGHTS, CDR2 YDEGEE. In nucleotides, the CDR3 is TGTGCCAGCAGCCAGTGGGACAGGGACACAGATACGCAGTATTTT. Translated, it gives CASSQWDRDTDTQYF.

This chain joins TRBV7-8 and TRBJ2-1, with 7 bases identical to TRBD1. Per the germline V gene, CDR1 is SGHVS and CDR2 is FQNEAQ. V was pared by 5 bases and J by 4 bases, with 11 bases of the junction left unmatched. This CDR3 has 16 residues. This chain's CDR3 is CASSDQGQPPYNEQFF. CDR3 in DNA: TGTGCCAGCAGCGACCAGGGACAGCCACCTTACAATGAGCAGTTCTTC.

V usage is TRBV24-1 and J usage is TRBJ2-1; TRBD2 aligns across 7 bases. The trim removed 3 bases at V and 2 bases at J, leaving 3 bases unmatched. This CDR3 contains 15 residues. Germline V CDR1 and CDR2: KGHDR, SFDVKD. In nucleotides, the CDR3 is TGTGCCACCAGTGATAGCGGGGCAACCTACAATGAGCAGTTCTTC. The encoded protein is CATSDSGATYNEQFF.

The table lists this clone with a count of one. The genes are TRBV7-3 and TRBJ1-2; D is uncertain. The V end was cut by 0 bases, the J end by 5 bases, with 7 bases between. This CDR3 region has 13 residues. Germline loops: CDR1 SGHTA, CDR2 FQGTGA. The CDR3 DNA reads TGTGCCAGCAGCTTAACCGAGGGTTATGGCTACACCTTC. Translation: CASSLTEGYGYTF. Full variable domain (remainder filled in from reference TRBV7-3 and TRBJ1-2): GAGVSQTPSNKVTEKGKYVELRCDPISGHTALYWYRQSLGQGPEFLIYFQGTGAADDSGLPNDRFFAVRPEGSVSTLKIQRTERGDSAVYLCASSLTEGYGYTFGSGTRLTVV.

The rearrangement links TRBV5-1 to TRBJ1-1; the D gene is possibly TRBD1 (6 bases). The germline V gene encodes CDR1 SGHRS and CDR2 YFSETQ. The CDR3 is made up of 13 amino acids. Deletions cut 5 bases from V and 0 bases from J, with 8 bases between. The CDR3 DNA follows: TGCGCCAGCAGGAGGGACATGAACACTGAAGCTTTCTTT. Its translation is CASRRDMNTEAFF.

The chain carries TRBV4-2 and TRBJ1-5, with 9 bases aligning to TRBD1. Germline CDR1 is LGHNA and CDR2 is YNFKEQ. V shed 1 base, J shed 7 bases, and the junction held 8 bases outside the gene matches. CDR3 length equals 16 residues. In DNA, the CDR3 is TGTGCCAGCAGCCAAGTCGACGGGACAGGGCGACAGCCCCAGCATTTT. This encodes CASSQVDGTGRQPQHF.

The chain is built from TRBV24-1 and TRBJ2-3; D perhaps matches TRBD2 (6 bases). V lost 5 bases and J lost 5, with 19 bases in between. The germline V gene encodes CDR1 KGHDR and CDR2 SFDVKD. The CDR3 consists of 16 residues. CDR3 loop: CATSGTRDFFGDTQYF. The DNA of the CDR3 is TGTGCCACCAGTGGCACCCGGGACTTCTTCGGAGATACGCAGTATTTT.

The chain employs TRBV7-3 and TRBJ2-7, with 12 nucleotides matching TRBD2. The germline gives CDR1 SGHTA, CDR2 FQGTGA. Germline trimming cut 2 bases from V and 5 bases from J; bases unmatched to any gene: 10. The CDR3 is made up of 17 amino acids. In DNA, the CDR3 is TGTGCCAGCAGCTTAGGGCTAGCGGGAGGGCCTGGCGACGAGCAGTACTTC. As protein: CASSLGLAGGPGDEQYF.

The chain is built from TRBV24-1 and TRBJ2-7; 9 positions agree with TRBD1. The trim removed 2 bases at V and 0 bases at J, leaving 4 bases unmatched. The germline V gene has CDR1 KGHDR and CDR2 SFDVKD. The CDR3 has 16 amino acids. The CDR3 nucleotides read TGTGCCACCAGTGATTCGGGACAGGGTTCCTCCTACGAGCAGTACTTC. Its translation is CATSDSGQGSSYEQYF.

This clone was seen only once. J is TRBJ1-5 and V is TRBV6-5; TRBD1 agrees at 7 bases. This CDR3 spans 14 amino acids. Germline trimming cut 7 bases from V and 0 bases from J; bases unmatched to any gene: 3. The germline V gene encodes CDR1 MNHEY and CDR2 SVGAGI. This CDR3 is CASNRGVSNQPQHF. The CDR3 DNA follows: TGTGCCAGCAACAGGGGAGTTAGCAATCAGCCCCAGCATTTT.

V gene TRBV6-1 combines with J gene TRBJ2-2; D is unresolved. The ends were cut back, 2 bases at V and 8 bases at J, with 15 bases in the middle. The CDR3 is 15 amino acids. Per germline, CDR1 MNHNS and CDR2 SASEGT. The CDR3 nucleotides read TGTGCCAGCAGTGAATATTTCGCGTTTGTAGGGGAGCTGTTTTTT. The encoded protein is CASSEYFAFVGELFF.

V and J are TRBV14 and TRBJ2-7, with a possible D match to TRBD2 (6 bases). V was trimmed by 3 bases and J by 2 bases, leaving 14 bases between them. Looked up from germline, CDR1 is SGHDN and CDR2 is FVKESK. The CDR3 runs to 15 residues. The CDR3 protein is CASSQRERETYEQYF. CDR3 DNA: TGTGCCAGCAGCCAGCGGGAACGGGAAACCTACGAGCAGTACTTC.

The V and J genes are TRBV12-3 or TRBV12-4 and TRBJ2-7; D possibly corresponds to TRBD2 (7 bases). V dropped 3 bases and J dropped 6 bases, with 12 bases sitting between them. This CDR3 comprises 13 residues. The CDR3 spells CASSLGGQTEQYF. The CDR3 DNA reads TGTGCCAGCAGTTTGGGGGGGCAGACCGAGCAGTACTTC.

This clone has just a few counts. The chain uses TRBV2 and TRBJ2-3; 7 nucleotides line up with TRBD2. V lost 7 bases, J lost 6 bases, and 16 bases stayed unmatched. CDR3 length equals 16 residues. Per the germline V gene, CDR1 is SNHLY and CDR2 is FYNNEI. The CDR3 sequence is CASISSRTSQLDTQYF. CDR3 nucleotide sequence: TGTGCCAGCATATCTTCCAGGACTAGTCAATTGGATACGCAGTATTTT. The full variable domain, in which reference TRBV2 and TRBJ2-3 provide the parts outside the CDR3, is EPEVTQTPSHQVTQMGQEVILRCVPISNHLYFYWYRQILGQKVEFLVSFYNNEISEKSEIFDDQFSVERPDGSNFTLKIRSTKLEDSAMYFCASISSRTSQLDTQYFGPGTRLTVL.

V gene TRBV10-3 combines with J gene TRBJ1-2, with TRBD1 matching over 8 bases. CDR1 ENHRY and CDR2 SYGVKD come from the germline V gene. J lost 8 bases, V lost 3 bases, and 14 bases had no gene match. CDR3 size: 16 residues. The chain's CDR3 is CAISESDRAKPRGYTF. The CDR3 DNA is TGTGCCATCAGTGAATCGGACAGGGCGAAGCCCCGGGGCTACACCTTC.

The chain joins TRBV2 to TRBJ1-5; D possibly corresponds to TRBD1 (6 bases). The CDR3 covers 13 residues. Germline lookup yields CDR1 SNHLY and CDR2 FYNNEI. With 5 bases removed from V and 7 bases from J, the gap between germline ends came to 12 bases. The DNA of the CDR3 is TGTGCCAGCAGTTTAACAGGGAACCAGCCCCAGCATTTT. The encoded protein is CASSLTGNQPQHF.

This clone has only one observation. The chain carries TRBV18 and TRBJ1-4; 7 bases are shared with TRBD1. This CDR3 region has 12 residues. The germline V gene encodes CDR1 KGHSH and CDR2 LQKENI. J was trimmed by 11 bases and V by 4 bases; bases with no gene match: 4. The CDR3 region is CASSLDRDKLFF. CDR3 in DNA: TGTGCCAGCTCACTTGACAGGGACAAACTGTTTTTT.

V and J are TRBV7-9 and TRBJ1-1; no clear D. Looked up from germline, CDR1 is SEHNR and CDR2 is FQNEAQ (reference sequence). The V end was cut by 1 base, the J end by 11 bases, with 14 bases between. The CDR3 sequence is 13 residues long. The CDR3 sequence: CASSLGALQRAFF. The CDR3 DNA reads as TGTGCCAGCAGCTTAGGGGCGCTCCAAAGGGCTTTCTTT.

This chain uses TRBV7-8 with TRBJ1-2; D not resolved. CDR1 SGHVS and CDR2 FQNEAQ come from the germline V gene. The CDR3 has 14 amino acids. Trimming removed 5 bases from V and 4 bases from J, with 14 bases in between. CDR3 in DNA: TGTGCCAGCAGCCGAGACGGAACTAGCTATGGCTACACCTTC. This codes for CASSRDGTSYGYTF.

This clone occurred once. In DNA, the CDR3 is TGTGCTAGTGGTTTTCTAGCGGGGGGAAACAATGAGCAGTTCTTC. Translated: CASGFLAGGNNEQFF. V usage is TRBV12-5 and J usage is TRBJ2-1; 11 positions match TRBD2. The CDR3 totals 15 residues. CDR1 and CDR2 (germline): LGHNT, FRNRAP. Losses at the gene ends were 3 bases for V and 5 bases for J; bases not matched to a gene: 3.

This clone came up once. The sample carries other DNA sequences with the same CDR3. The chain recombines TRBV5-8 with TRBJ2-2; D call uncertain. V lost 0 bases and J 1 base, leaving 4 bases between the germline ends. Germline lookup yields CDR1 SGHTS and CDR2 YDEGEE. CDR3 length: 14 residues. DNA for the CDR3: TGTGCCAGCAGCTTGGGGCAGAACACCGGGGAGCTGTTTTTT. Its translation is CASSLGQNTGELFF.